Shown below are 13 T cell receptor beta chains from a single sample sequenced in a study of shared clonotypes between healthy human individuals. Here immunoSEQ multiplex PCR was the method, and the copy in TCRdb shows in-frame clones only, minus some. The repertoire holds about 2.3 million clones, roughly 90% seen once, with about 0.36% in the top ten. Sequencing was carried out using naive CD4+ T cells from PBMCs. The subset here: CD45RA+ positively selected. These receptors were obtained from a man between 18 and 35 years old in good health. Some clones in this sample may be carry-over from other donors' samples.

The J gene is TRBJ2-7, the V gene TRBV5-6; the D gene is possibly TRBD1 (5 bases). CDR1 SGHDT and CDR2 YYEEEE come from the germline V gene. CDR3 length: 14 residues. V gave up 1 base and J gave up 7 bases, with 15 bases separating them. CDR3 loop: CASSLNRRGSEQYF. CDR3 nucleotides: TGTGCCAGCAGCTTGAATAGAAGGGGATCTGAGCAGTACTTC.

On this clone itself: This same CDR3 is encoded by further DNA sequences in the sample. This chain uses TRBV7-9 with TRBJ2-1; 9 positions agree with TRBD2. The CDR3 sequence is 15 residues long. V shed 5 bases, J shed 5 bases, and the junction held 7 bases outside the gene matches. Per the germline V gene, CDR1 is SEHNR and CDR2 is FQNEAQ (reference sequence). DNA for the CDR3: TGTGCCAGCAGCCTAGGGGCTAGCGGGAACAATGAGCAGTTCTTC. It translates to CASSLGASGNNEQFF.

CDR3 sequence (DNA): TGTGCCAGCTCACAACTATTGTACACTGAAGCTTTCTTT. It is translated as CASSQLLYTEAFF. The chain is built from TRBV18 and TRBJ1-1, with unresolved D. Germline CDR1 KGHSH, CDR2 LQKENI. Deletions cut 4 bases from V and 3 bases from J, with 9 bases between. This CDR3 region has 13 residues. Based on the CDR3 plus reference TRBV18 and TRBJ1-1, the full variable domain is NAGVMQNPRHLVRRRGQEARLRCSPMKGHSHVYWYRQLPEEGLKFMVYLQKENIIDESGMPKERFSAEFPKEGPSILRIQQVVRGDSAAYFCASSQLLYTEAFFGQGTRLTVV.

The chain couples TRBV9 to TRBJ2-6; D may match TRBD1 or TRBD2 (6 bases each). Trimming removed 2 bases at V and 0 bases at J, with 12 bases between. In germline, CDR1 is SGDLS, CDR2 YYNGEE. This CDR3 is 17 amino acids long. The CDR3 loop is CASSVGRGLSGANVLTF. CDR3 in DNA: TGTGCCAGCAGCGTGGGCAGGGGACTCTCTGGGGCCAACGTCCTGACTTTC.

This chain uses TRBV5-6 with TRBJ2-1, with 13 positions matching TRBD2. The CDR3 runs to 15 residues. V shed 4 bases, J shed 9 bases, and the junction held 7 bases outside the gene matches. Germline V gene lookup returns CDR1 SGHDT and CDR2 YYEEEE. For the CDR3, the DNA is TGTGCCAGCAGCCGCGGGACTAGCGGGACCGGTGAGCAGTTCTTC. As protein: CASSRGTSGTGEQFF.

This chain links TRBV11-3 with TRBJ2-1, with D perhaps matching TRBD2 (5 bases). CDR1 is SGHNT, CDR2 YENEEA, per germline. This CDR3 contains 15 residues. V was trimmed by 5 bases and J by 7 bases, leaving 18 bases between them. The CDR3: CASSPRAGRGNEQFF. The DNA of the CDR3 is TGTGCCAGCAGCCCCCGTGCAGGCCGAGGGAATGAGCAGTTCTTC.

The chain couples TRBV7-3 to TRBJ2-5; possibly TRBD2 for D (6 bases). V was shortened by 5 bases and J by 4 bases, with 14 bases between the two germline ends. Germline CDR1 SGHTA, CDR2 FQGTGA. The CDR3 is 14 amino acids. The CDR3 DNA sequence: TGTGCCAGCAGCCCCGTCGGGGGAGGAGAGACCCAGTACTTC. Translating gives CASSPVGGGETQYF.

This clone is a singleton in its sample. The V and J genes are TRBV6-5 and TRBJ2-1; TRBD2 matches 10 bases. J gave up 5 bases and V 7 bases, and 8 bases lay outside the gene matches. The CDR3 has 15 residues. Germline assignment: CDR1 MNHEY and CDR2 SVGAGI. The CDR3 is CASKESGRVNNEQFF. The DNA of the CDR3 is TGTGCCAGCAAAGAGAGCGGGAGGGTAAACAATGAGCAGTTCTTC.

This chain joins TRBV5-1 and TRBJ2-7; perhaps TRBD2 as D (6 bases). The length of the CDR3 is 15 residues. Germline lookup yields CDR1 SGHRS and CDR2 YFSETQ. V shed 1 base and J shed 2 bases, with 13 bases lying between them. Here the CDR3 DNA reads TGCGCCAGCAGCTTGAGGCTAGCGACCGCCTACGAGCAGTACTTC. Its translation: CASSLRLATAYEQYF.

V gene TRBV23-1 combines with J gene TRBJ2-2; 8 positions agree with TRBD2. TRBV23-1 is treated as an ORF (open reading frame) with a function not yet certain. The trim removed 8 bases at V and 0 bases at J, leaving 20 bases unmatched. The CDR3 length is 20 residues. The CDR3 coding sequence is TGCGCCAGCGGATACACACCGGGGGGGTATGAAGGGGCGAACACCGGGGAGCTGTTTTTT. This codes for CASGYTPGGYEGANTGELFF.

The CDR3 loop is CASNLGNIQYF. The DNA of the CDR3 is TGTGCCAGCAACCTAGGGAACATTCAGTACTTC. This sequence joins TRBV6-5 and TRBJ2-4; D gene ambiguous. Germline loops: CDR1 MNHEY, CDR2 SVGAGI. Trimming cost V 7 bases and J 7 bases, with 8 bases left between them. The CDR3 contains 11 residues.

The chain is built from TRBV10-3 and TRBJ2-1; the match to TRBD2 covers 12 bases. The V segment lost 4 bases and the J segment 6 bases; nucleotides outside the gene matches: 13. This CDR3 spans 18 amino acids. CDR1 is ENHRY, CDR2 SYGVKD, per germline. The CDR3 sequence: CAISGILAGGPLVNEQFF. The CDR3 DNA is TGTGCCATCAGTGGCATCCTAGCGGGAGGGCCATTGGTCAATGAGCAGTTCTTC.

The rearrangement links TRBV7-9 to TRBJ1-2; no clear D gene. CDR1 SEHNR and CDR2 FQNEAQ come from the germline V gene (reference sequence). The CDR3 runs to 15 residues. V was cut by 2 bases and J by 7 bases, with 17 bases left in between. CDR3: CASSLSGPAVGGYTF. The CDR3 nucleotides are TGTGCCAGCAGCTTAAGTGGTCCGGCGGTAGGTGGCTACACCTTC.